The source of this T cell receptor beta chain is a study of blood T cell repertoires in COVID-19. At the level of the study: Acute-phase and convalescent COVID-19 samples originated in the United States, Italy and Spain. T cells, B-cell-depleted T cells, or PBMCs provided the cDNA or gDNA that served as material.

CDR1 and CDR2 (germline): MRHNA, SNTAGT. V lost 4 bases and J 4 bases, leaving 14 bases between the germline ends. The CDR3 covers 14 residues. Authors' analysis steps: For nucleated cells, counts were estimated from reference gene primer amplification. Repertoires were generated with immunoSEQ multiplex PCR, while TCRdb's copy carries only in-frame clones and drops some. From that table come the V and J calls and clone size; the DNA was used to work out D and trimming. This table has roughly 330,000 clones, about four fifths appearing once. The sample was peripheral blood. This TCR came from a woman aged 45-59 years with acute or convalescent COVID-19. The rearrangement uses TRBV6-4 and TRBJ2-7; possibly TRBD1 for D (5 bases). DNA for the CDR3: TGTGCCAGCAGTGTAGAGGCAGGGTCATACGAGCAGTACTTC. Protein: CASSVEAGSYEQYF.